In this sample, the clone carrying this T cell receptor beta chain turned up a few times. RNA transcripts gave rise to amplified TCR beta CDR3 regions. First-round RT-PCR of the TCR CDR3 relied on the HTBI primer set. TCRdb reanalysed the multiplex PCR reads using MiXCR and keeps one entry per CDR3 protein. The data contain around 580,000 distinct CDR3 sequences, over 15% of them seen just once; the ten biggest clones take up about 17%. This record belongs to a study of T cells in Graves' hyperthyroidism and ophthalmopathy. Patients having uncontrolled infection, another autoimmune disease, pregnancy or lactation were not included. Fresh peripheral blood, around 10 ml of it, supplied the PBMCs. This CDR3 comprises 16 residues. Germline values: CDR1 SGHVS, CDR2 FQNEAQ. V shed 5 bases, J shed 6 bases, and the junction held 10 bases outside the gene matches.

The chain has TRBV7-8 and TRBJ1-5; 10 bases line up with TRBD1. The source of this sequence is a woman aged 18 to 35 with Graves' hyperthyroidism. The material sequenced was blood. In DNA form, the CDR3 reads TGTGCCAGCAGCCAACAGGACAGGGGGTTGGGTCAGCCCCAGCATTTT. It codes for CASSQQDRGLGQPQHF. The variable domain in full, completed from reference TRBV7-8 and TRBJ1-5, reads GAGVSQSPRYKVAKRGQDVALRCDPISGHVSLFWYQQALGQGPEFLTYFQNEAQLDKSGLPSDRFFAERPEGSVSTLKIQRTQQEDSAVYLCASSQQDRGLGQPQHFGDGTRLSIL.